This passage covers 8 T cell receptor beta chains from one sample sequenced in a study of blood T cell repertoires in COVID-19. The method was immunoSEQ multiplex PCR; TCRdb's version includes in-frame clones alone and lacks a portion of them. The table shows 80,000 or so clones, with 70% to 90% occurring only once. Sequencing was done on a sample of peripheral blood. Receptors originate from an elderly woman with acute or convalescent COVID-19.

CDR3 coding DNA: TGTGCCAGCAGCCAAGATTATCAGGGTACTGAAGCTTTCTTT. This translates into CASSQDYQGTEAFF. V gene TRBV14 combines with J gene TRBJ1-1, with D possibly matching TRBD1 (5 bases). V lost 0 bases to trimming and J lost 5 bases, with 10 bases between them. CDR3 length: 14 residues. The germline V gene encodes CDR1 SGHDN and CDR2 FVKESK. Combining the CDR3 with reference TRBV14 and TRBJ1-1 gives the whole variable domain EAGVTQFPSHSVIEKGQTVTLRCDPISGHDNLYWYRRVMGKEIKFLLHFVKESKQDESGMPNNRFLAERTGGTYSTLKVQPAELEDSGVYFCASSQDYQGTEAFFGQGTRLTVV.

J is TRBJ1-3 and V is TRBV14; perhaps TRBD1 as D (6 bases). The CDR3 length is 15 residues. Trimming took 3 bases from V and 0 from J, leaving 9 bases between them. CDR1 and CDR2 from the germline V gene are SGHDN and FVKESK. CDR3 sequence (DNA): TGTGCCAGCAGCCAGAGGGACAACTCTGGAAACACCATATATTTT. Translated, it gives CASSQRDNSGNTIYF.

J is TRBJ1-1 and V is TRBV18; D is possibly TRBD1 (6 bases). Trimming removed 3 bases from V and 1 base from J, with 12 bases in between. The germline CDR1 and CDR2 sequences are KGHSH and LQKENI. The CDR3 covers 15 residues. CDR3 loop: CASSPSVQGNTEAFF. The CDR3 DNA sequence: TGTGCCAGCTCACCCAGCGTACAGGGGAACACTGAAGCTTTCTTT. The entire variable domain, with the rest obtained from reference TRBV18 and TRBJ1-1, is as follows: NAGVMQNPRHLVRRRGQEARLRCSPMKGHSHVYWYRQLPEEGLKFMVYLQKENIIDESGMPKERFSAEFPKEGPSILRIQQVVRGDSAAYFCASSPSVQGNTEAFFGQGTRLTVV.

In DNA form, the CDR3 reads TGTGCCAGCAGCGCCCAGGCGGGGGCGACAGATACGCAGTATTTT. Its protein is CASSAQAGATDTQYF. V is TRBV9 and J is TRBJ2-3, with TRBD2 as a possible D gene (7 bases). Germline CDR1 is SGDLS and CDR2 is YYNGEE. The CDR3 totals 15 residues. Trimming took 3 bases from V and 3 from J, leaving 14 bases between them.

The rearrangement joins TRBV7-2 to TRBJ1-6; D is undetermined. The germline V and J ends were trimmed by 5 bases and 2 bases, with 10 bases remaining between them. The CDR3 runs 15 residues. Germline V gene lookup returns CDR1 SGHTA and CDR2 FQGNSA. The CDR3 nucleotides are TGTGCCAGCAGCCCTCCGGTGACCTATAATTCACCCCTCCACTTT. Protein sequence: CASSPPVTYNSPLHF.

The chain joins TRBV10-1 to TRBJ2-5; TRBD2 matches at 11 bases. The V gene's germline CDR1 is WNHNN and CDR2 SYGVQD (reference sequence). V was pared by 0 bases and J by 3 bases, with 0 bases of the junction left unmatched. The CDR3 length is 15 residues. CDR3 nucleotide sequence: TGCGCCAGCAGTGAGTCGGGACTAGCGGAAGAGACCCAGTACTTC. Protein product: CASSESGLAEETQYF.

The chain combines TRBV28 with TRBJ2-2; perhaps TRBD1 as D (6 bases). Germline V gives CDR1 MDHEN, CDR2 SYDVKM. This CDR3 has 17 amino acids. Deletions cut 2 bases from V and 9 bases from J, with 22 bases between. The CDR3 is CASSLRGGGASPRELFF. Here the CDR3 DNA reads TGTGCCAGCAGTTTAAGGGGTGGGGGCGCGAGCCCCCGGGAGCTGTTTTTT.

This clone occurred once. Mismatch with germline at one junction end may stem from a read error. The rearrangement joins TRBV7-7 to TRBJ2-5; D may be TRBD2 (7 bases). The CDR3 covers 16 residues. From germline, CDR1 is SSHAT and CDR2 FNYEAQ (reference sequence). In DNA, the CDR3 is TGTGCTAGCAGCTTAGATCGAGGGGGGGCCGGGGAGACCCAGTACTTC. It codes for CASSLDRGGAGETQYF.